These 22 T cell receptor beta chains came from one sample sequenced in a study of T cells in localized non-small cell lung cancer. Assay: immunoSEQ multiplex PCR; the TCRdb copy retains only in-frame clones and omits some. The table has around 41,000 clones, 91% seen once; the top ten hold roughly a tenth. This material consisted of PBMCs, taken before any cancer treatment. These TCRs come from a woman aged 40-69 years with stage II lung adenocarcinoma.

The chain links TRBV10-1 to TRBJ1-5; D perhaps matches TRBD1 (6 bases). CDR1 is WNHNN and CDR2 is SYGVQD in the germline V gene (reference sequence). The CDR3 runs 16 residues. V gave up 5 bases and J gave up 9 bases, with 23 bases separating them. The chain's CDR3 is CASSSPGQPSRSPQHF. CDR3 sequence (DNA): TGCGCCAGCAGTTCTCCCGGACAGCCGTCAAGGTCGCCCCAGCATTTT.

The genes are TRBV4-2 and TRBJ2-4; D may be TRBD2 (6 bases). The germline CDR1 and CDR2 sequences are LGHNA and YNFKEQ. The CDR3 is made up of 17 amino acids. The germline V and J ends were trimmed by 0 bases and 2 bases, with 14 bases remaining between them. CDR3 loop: CASSQDTLAASKNIQYF. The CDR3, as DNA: TGTGCCAGCAGCCAAGATACCTTAGCGGCCTCCAAAAACATTCAGTACTTC.

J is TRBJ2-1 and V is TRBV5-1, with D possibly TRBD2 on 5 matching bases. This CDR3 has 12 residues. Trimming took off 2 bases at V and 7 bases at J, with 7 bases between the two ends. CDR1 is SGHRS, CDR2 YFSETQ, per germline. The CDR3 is CASSFWTNEQFF. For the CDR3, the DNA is TGCGCCAGCAGCTTCTGGACTAATGAGCAGTTCTTC.

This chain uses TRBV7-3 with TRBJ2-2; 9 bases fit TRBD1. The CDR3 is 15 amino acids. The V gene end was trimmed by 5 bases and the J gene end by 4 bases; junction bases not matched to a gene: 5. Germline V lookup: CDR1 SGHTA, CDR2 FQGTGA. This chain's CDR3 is CASSADRGGTGELFF. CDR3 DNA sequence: TGTGCCAGCAGCGCCGACAGGGGGGGCACCGGGGAGCTGTTTTTT.

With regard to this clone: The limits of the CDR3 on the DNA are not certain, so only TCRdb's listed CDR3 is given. The CDR3 reads CAISEFSGPDTEAFF. J is TRBJ1-1 and V is TRBV10-3. Germline V lookup: CDR1 ENHRY, CDR2 SYGVKD. The CDR3 has 15 residues if both end residues are counted.

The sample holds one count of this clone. The CDR3 reads CASSFPSRDRQYF. The CDR3 DNA reads TGTGCCAGCAGTTTCCCCTCCCGCGACCGGCAGTATTTT. This sequence joins TRBV27 and TRBJ2-3; D gene uncertain. Germline values: CDR1 MNHEY, CDR2 SMNVEV (reference sequence). V lost 3 bases and J 11 bases, leaving 15 bases between the germline ends. The CDR3 has 13 residues.

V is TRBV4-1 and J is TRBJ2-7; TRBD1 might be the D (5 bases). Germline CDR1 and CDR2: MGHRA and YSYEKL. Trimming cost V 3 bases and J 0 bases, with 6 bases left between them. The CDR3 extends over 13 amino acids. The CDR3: CASSQTDSYEQYF. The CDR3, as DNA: TGCGCCAGCAGCCAGACAGACTCCTACGAGCAGTACTTC.

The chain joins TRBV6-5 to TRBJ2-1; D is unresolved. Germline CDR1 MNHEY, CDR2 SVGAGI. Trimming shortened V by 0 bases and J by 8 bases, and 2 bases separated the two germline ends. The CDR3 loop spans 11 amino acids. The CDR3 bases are TGTGCCAGCAGTTACTCCGATGAGCAGTTCTTC. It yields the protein CASSYSDEQFF.

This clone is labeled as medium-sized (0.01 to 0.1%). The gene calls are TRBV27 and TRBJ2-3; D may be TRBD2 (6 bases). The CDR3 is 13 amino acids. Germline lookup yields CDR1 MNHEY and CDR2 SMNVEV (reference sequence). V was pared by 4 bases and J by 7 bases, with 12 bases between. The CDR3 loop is CASSSGGPNTQYF. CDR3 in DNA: TGTGCCAGCAGTTCAGGAGGGCCCAATACGCAGTATTTT.

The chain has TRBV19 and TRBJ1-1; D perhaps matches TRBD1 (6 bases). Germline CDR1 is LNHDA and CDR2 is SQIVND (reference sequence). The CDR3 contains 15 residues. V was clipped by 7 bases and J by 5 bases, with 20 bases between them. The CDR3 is CASTNPSGARTEAFF. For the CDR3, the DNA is TGTGCCAGTACCAACCCCTCGGGGGCGCGGACTGAAGCTTTCTTT.

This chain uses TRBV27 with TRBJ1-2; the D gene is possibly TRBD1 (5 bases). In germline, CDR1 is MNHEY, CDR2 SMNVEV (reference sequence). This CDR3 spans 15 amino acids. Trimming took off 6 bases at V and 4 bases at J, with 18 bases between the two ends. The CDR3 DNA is TGTGCCAGCAGCCTACAGGCGGGCAGCGTCTATGGCTACACCTTC. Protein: CASSLQAGSVYGYTF.

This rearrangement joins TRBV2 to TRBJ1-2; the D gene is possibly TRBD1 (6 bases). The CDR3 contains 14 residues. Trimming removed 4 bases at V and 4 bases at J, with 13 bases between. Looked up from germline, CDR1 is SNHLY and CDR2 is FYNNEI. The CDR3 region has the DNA TGTGCCAGCAGTGTCAACAGGGAGACCTATGGCTACACCTTC. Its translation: CASSVNRETYGYTF.

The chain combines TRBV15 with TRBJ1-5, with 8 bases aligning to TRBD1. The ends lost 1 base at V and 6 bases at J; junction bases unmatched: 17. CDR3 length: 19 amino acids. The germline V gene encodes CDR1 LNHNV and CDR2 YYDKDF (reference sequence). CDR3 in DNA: TGTGCCACCAGCAGAGTATACGGGACAGGAGAAGATCCAGGTCAGCCCCAGCATTTT. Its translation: CATSRVYGTGEDPGQPQHF.

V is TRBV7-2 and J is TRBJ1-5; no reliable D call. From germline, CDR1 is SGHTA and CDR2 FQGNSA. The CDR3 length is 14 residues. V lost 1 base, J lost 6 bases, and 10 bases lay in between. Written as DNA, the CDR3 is TGTGCCAGCAGCTTAGGGGGTTTTAGTCAGCCCCAGCATTTT. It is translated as CASSLGGFSQPQHF.

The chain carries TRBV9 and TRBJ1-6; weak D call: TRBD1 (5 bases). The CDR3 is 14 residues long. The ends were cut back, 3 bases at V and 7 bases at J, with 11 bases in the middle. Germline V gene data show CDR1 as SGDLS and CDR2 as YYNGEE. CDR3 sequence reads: CASSGGLQNSPLHF. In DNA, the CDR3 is TGTGCCAGCAGCGGGGGACTCCAGAATTCACCCCTCCACTTT.

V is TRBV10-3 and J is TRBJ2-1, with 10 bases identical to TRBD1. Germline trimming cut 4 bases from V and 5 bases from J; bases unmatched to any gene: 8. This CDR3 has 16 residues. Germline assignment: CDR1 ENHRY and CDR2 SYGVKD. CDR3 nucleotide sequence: TGTGCCATCAGTGTGGGGGAGACAGGGGGCAACAATGAGCAGTTCTTC. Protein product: CAISVGETGGNNEQFF.

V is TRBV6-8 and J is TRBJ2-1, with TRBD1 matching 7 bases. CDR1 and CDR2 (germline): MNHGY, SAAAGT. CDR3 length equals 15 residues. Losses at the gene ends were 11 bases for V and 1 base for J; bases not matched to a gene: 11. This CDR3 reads CALHRGLESYNEQFF. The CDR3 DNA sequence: TGTGCCCTTCATAGGGGGCTAGAATCCTACAATGAGCAGTTCTTC.

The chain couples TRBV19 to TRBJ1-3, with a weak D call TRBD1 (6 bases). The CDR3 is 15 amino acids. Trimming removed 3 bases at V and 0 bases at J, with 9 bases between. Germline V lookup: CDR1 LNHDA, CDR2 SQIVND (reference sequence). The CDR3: CASSISGVSGNTIYF. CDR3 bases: TGTGCCAGTAGTATCTCAGGGGTCTCTGGAAACACCATATATTTT.

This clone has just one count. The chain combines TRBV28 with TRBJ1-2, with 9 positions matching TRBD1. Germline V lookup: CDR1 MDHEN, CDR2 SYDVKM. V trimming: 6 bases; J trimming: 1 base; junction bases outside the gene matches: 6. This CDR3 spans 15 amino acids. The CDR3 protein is CASRTGTGSNYGYTF. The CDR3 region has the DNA TGTGCCAGCAGGACTGGGACAGGGAGTAACTATGGCTACACCTTC.

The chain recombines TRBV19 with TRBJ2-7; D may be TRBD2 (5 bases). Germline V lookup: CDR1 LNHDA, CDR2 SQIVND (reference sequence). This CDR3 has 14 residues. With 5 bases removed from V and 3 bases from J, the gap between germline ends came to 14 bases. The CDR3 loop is CASSLVGSYYEQYF. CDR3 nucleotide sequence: TGTGCCAGTAGTCTGGTAGGGAGCTACTACGAGCAGTACTTC. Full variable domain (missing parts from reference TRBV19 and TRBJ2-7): DGGITQSPKYLFRKEGQNVTLSCEQNLNHDAMYWYRQDPGQGLRLIYYSQIVNDFQKGDIAEGYSVSREKKESFPLTVTSAQKNPTAFYLCASSLVGSYYEQYFGPGTRLTVT.

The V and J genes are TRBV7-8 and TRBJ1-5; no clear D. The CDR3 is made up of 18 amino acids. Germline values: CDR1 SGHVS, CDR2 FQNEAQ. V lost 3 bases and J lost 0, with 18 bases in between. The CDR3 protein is CASSFGLPDYYSNQPQHF. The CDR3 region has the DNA TGTGCCAGCAGCTTTGGTCTGCCGGATTACTATAGCAATCAGCCCCAGCATTTT.

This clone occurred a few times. As DNA, the CDR3 is TGTGCCAGCAGCCAAATTAGCGGGAGGTTCTCCTACGAGCAGTACTTC. It encodes CASSQISGRFSYEQYF. The genes are TRBV4-2 and TRBJ2-7; 10 nucleotides align to TRBD2. Germline CDR1 is LGHNA and CDR2 is YNFKEQ. The V gene end was trimmed by 2 bases and the J gene end by 0 bases; junction bases not matched to a gene: 4. This CDR3 is built from 16 residues.